This TCR beta chain was captured by sequencing in a study of blood T cell repertoires in COVID-19. About the research overall: The origin of the acute and convalescent COVID-19 samples was the United States, Italy and Spain. Sources were T cells, B-cell-depleted T cells, or PBMCs; the material itself was cDNA or gDNA.

Per the germline V gene, CDR1 is LGHDT and CDR2 is YNNKEL (reference sequence). This CDR3 region has 16 residues. The junction had 15 bases not matched to a gene; V was cut back by 5 bases and J by 9 bases. Original processing methods: Cell counts per sample came from amplifying reference gene primers. Libraries were prepared by immunoSEQ multiplex PCR; TCRdb keeps only in-frame clonotypes and omits some of them. Clone size and V and J calls were adopted from that table, with D and trimming inferred from the DNA. The profile shows under 300,000 clones, 88% of them singletons. The chain combines TRBV3-1 (or the pseudogene TRBV3-2) with TRBJ2-1; 8 nucleotides match TRBD2. The sample taken for sequencing was peripheral blood. The TCR comes from a woman aged 30 to 39 with acute or convalescent COVID-19. The CDR3 nucleotides are TGTGCCAGCAGCATAATTGGGACTAGGTCTTCCTCTGAGCAGTTCTTC. It yields the protein CASSIIGTRSSSEQFF.